This T cell receptor beta chain was captured by sequencing in a study of cytomegalovirus exposure and HLA in healthy donors. This table comes from immunoSEQ multiplex PCR, and its TCRdb copy is limited to in-frame clones, with some not included. The repertoire holds 140,000 to 150,000 clones, with just over 90% as singletons. The CDR3 extends over 15 amino acids. Germline CDR1 is MNHEY and CDR2 is SMNVEV (reference sequence). Trimming removed 2 bases from V and 4 bases from J; junction bases left unmatched: 3. This clonotype was sampled from a man aged 18 to 30 in good health and CMV-seronegative. Sequencing was carried out using PBMCs. The chain uses TRBV27 and TRBJ2-1; 9 bases map to TRBD2. As DNA, the CDR3 is TGTGCCAGCAGTTTAAACGCGGGGGGGTACAATGAGCAGTTCTTC. It codes for CASSLNAGGYNEQFF.